What follows are 29 T cell receptor beta chains derived from one specimen sequenced in a study of blood T cell repertoires in COVID-19. The repertoire was sequenced with immunoSEQ multiplex PCR; TCRdb's copy has only in-frame clones and lacks some. The data hold approximately 210,000 clones, with about 91% observed a single time. Sequencing was done on a sample of peripheral blood. Source of these receptors: a man aged 18 to 29 with active or convalescent COVID-19.

This clone was counted between two and nine times. V gene TRBV18 combines with J gene TRBJ1-4; D is unresolved. The germline gives CDR1 KGHSH, CDR2 LQKENI. V gave up 3 bases and J gave up 0 bases, with 5 bases separating them. The length of the CDR3 is 14 residues. DNA of the CDR3: TGTGCCAGCTCACCTGGAGCAACTAATGAAAAACTGTTTTTT. Translation: CASSPGATNEKLFF. Using reference TRBV18 and TRBJ1-4 for the parts outside the CDR3, the full variable domain is NAGVMQNPRHLVRRRGQEARLRCSPMKGHSHVYWYRQLPEEGLKFMVYLQKENIIDESGMPKERFSAEFPKEGPSILRIQQVVRGDSAAYFCASSPGATNEKLFFGSGTQLSVL.

The rearrangement links TRBV7-2 to TRBJ1-5; 8 bases fit TRBD1. V was pared by 0 bases and J by 15 bases, with 13 bases of the junction left unmatched. CDR3 length: 15 residues. Germline V gene lookup returns CDR1 SGHTA and CDR2 FQGNSA. CDR3 bases: TGTGCCAGCAGCTTAGCCCCAGGGGGCGGCGGTGGTAGGCATTTT. Amino acids: CASSLAPGGGGGRHF.

V usage is TRBV11-2 and J usage is TRBJ2-3; TRBD1 agrees at 9 bases. This CDR3 is 17 amino acids long. Germline lookup yields CDR1 SGHAT and CDR2 FQNNGV. Trimming at V came to 4 bases and at J to 1 base, leaving 9 bases not matched to a gene. This CDR3 is CASSSSAWDRGTDTQYF. In DNA, the CDR3 is TGTGCCAGCAGCTCCTCCGCTTGGGACAGGGGCACAGATACGCAGTATTTT.

This chain uses TRBV19 with TRBJ1-2; a possible D gene is TRBD1 (5 bases). The CDR3 sequence is 14 residues long. Trimming cost V 5 bases and J 3 bases, with 13 bases left between them. CDR1 is LNHDA and CDR2 is SQIVND in the germline V gene (reference sequence). CDR3 residues: CASSADTLDYGYTF. CDR3 bases: TGTGCCAGTAGTGCGGACACCCTGGACTATGGCTACACCTTC.

The chain links TRBV5-4 to TRBJ2-2; 13 bases are a match to TRBD2. Trimming removed 2 bases from V and 5 bases from J; junction bases left unmatched: 6. Germline V gives CDR1 SGHNT, CDR2 YYREEE (reference sequence). The CDR3 length is 17 residues. Written as DNA, the CDR3 is TGTGCCAGCAGCTTAATGGGACTAGCGGGAATTACCGGGGAGCTGTTTTTT. It encodes CASSLMGLAGITGELFF.

This chain connects TRBV25-1 to TRBJ2-5; 8 bases align to TRBD2. Germline V gives CDR1 MGHDK, CDR2 SYGVNS. The V and J ends lost 4 bases and 1 base, in that order; junction bases with no gene match: 5. CDR3 length: 15 amino acids. For the CDR3, the DNA is TGTGCCAGCAGTGCAAAAACTAGCGGCCAAGAGACCCAGTACTTC. Its protein is CASSAKTSGQETQYF.

The chain has TRBV11-1 and TRBJ2-7; possible D gene TRBD2, 5 bases. Germline V gene data show CDR1 as SGHAT and CDR2 as FQDESV (reference sequence). This CDR3 region has 12 residues. V lost 2 bases and J 4 bases, leaving 6 bases between the germline ends. The CDR3 region has the DNA TGTGCCAGCAGCTTAAGCGGTTACGAGCAGTACTTC. Translated, it gives CASSLSGYEQYF. Combining the CDR3 with reference TRBV11-1 and TRBJ2-7 gives the whole variable domain EAEVAQSPRYKITEKSQAVAFWCDPISGHATLYWYRQILGQGPELLVQFQDESVVDDSQLPKDRFSAERLKGVDSTLKIQPAELGDSAMYLCASSLSGYEQYFGPGTRLTVT.

This clone was picked up one time. V is TRBV9 and J is TRBJ1-5; D is uncertain. CDR1 and CDR2 (germline): SGDLS, YYNGEE. Between the trimmed V and J ends, which lost 2 bases and 2 bases, there was a span of 11 bases. The CDR3 has 15 residues. The CDR3: CASSVGVVGNQPQHF. The DNA of the CDR3 is TGTGCCAGCAGCGTCGGAGTGGTGGGCAATCAGCCCCAGCATTTT.

The chain combines TRBV6-4 with TRBJ2-7, with a tentative D call TRBD2 (6 bases). Trimming removed 3 bases at V and 6 bases at J, with 24 bases between. This CDR3 contains 17 residues. CDR1 is MRHNA and CDR2 is SNTAGT in the germline V gene. In DNA form, the CDR3 reads TGTGCCAGCAGTGAGACATCGAGACTAGTGGGTAGTCGCGAGCAGTACTTC. Amino acids: CASSETSRLVGSREQYF.

J is TRBJ1-2 and V is TRBV12-3 or TRBV12-4; D is unclear. The CDR3 spans 13 residues. With 0 bases removed from V and 8 bases from J, the gap between germline ends came to 10 bases. The CDR3, as DNA: TGTGCCAGCAGTTTAGCGTACGGTAGCGGCTACACCTTC. Translated, it gives CASSLAYGSGYTF.

The chain is built from TRBV7-8 and TRBJ2-7; tentative D call: TRBD2 (6 bases). CDR1 SGHVS and CDR2 FQNEAQ come from the germline V gene. The CDR3 is 15 amino acids. The V end lost 2 bases, the J end lost 5 bases, and 16 bases lay between the germline ends. The CDR3 bases are TGTGCCAGCAGCTTACCAAACTCGAAGCGGGACGAGCAGTACTTC. Protein: CASSLPNSKRDEQYF.

This sequence joins TRBV5-1 and TRBJ2-3, with D perhaps matching TRBD2 (5 bases). CDR1 is SGHRS and CDR2 is YFSETQ in the germline V gene. This CDR3 contains 17 residues. Trimming took 2 bases from V and 5 from J, leaving 21 bases between them. The chain's CDR3 is CASSFDTSRLGRDTQYF. The CDR3 coding sequence is TGCGCCAGCAGCTTCGATACTAGTAGATTAGGACGAGATACGCAGTATTTT.

The gene calls are TRBV7-9 and TRBJ2-3; TRBD1 matches at 7 bases. The junction had 15 bases not matched to a gene; V was cut back by 5 bases and J by 4 bases. CDR1 is SEHNR and CDR2 is FQNEAQ in the germline V gene (reference sequence). The CDR3 has 17 amino acids. The CDR3 loop is CASSPRQGGRVSDTQYF. In DNA form, the CDR3 reads TGTGCCAGCAGCCCCCGACAGGGTGGTCGTGTGTCAGATACGCAGTATTTT.

This clone occurred a few times. The rearrangement links TRBV29-1 to TRBJ2-7; a weak D match, TRBD1 (6 bases). Per germline, CDR1 SQVTM and CDR2 ANQGSEA. The CDR3 consists of 13 residues. With 6 bases removed from V and 6 bases from J, the gap between germline ends came to 18 bases. CDR3 residues: CSVGTAQGSEQYF. CDR3 nucleotides: TGCAGCGTGGGGACCGCACAGGGAAGCGAGCAGTACTTC.

The chain recombines TRBV5-1 with TRBJ1-2, with D possibly matching TRBD1 (6 bases). This CDR3 contains 13 residues. V lost 3 bases and J lost 3, with 9 bases in between. Per germline, CDR1 SGHRS and CDR2 YFSETQ. CDR3: CASSSNRDYGYTF. The CDR3, as DNA: TGCGCCAGCAGCTCTAACAGGGACTATGGCTACACCTTC. The full variable domain, its missing parts supplied by reference TRBV5-1 and TRBJ1-2, is KAGVTQTPRYLIKTRGQQVTLSCSPISGHRSVSWYQQTPGQGLQFLFEYFSETQRNKGNFPGRFSGRQFSNSRSEMNVSTLELGDSALYLCASSSNRDYGYTFGSGTRLTVV.

This chain connects TRBV5-1 to TRBJ1-5; D is unclear. This CDR3 spans 16 amino acids. Germline CDR1 and CDR2: SGHRS and YFSETQ. V lost 2 bases and J 2 bases, leaving 14 bases between the germline ends. The CDR3 region has the DNA TGCGCCAGCAGCTTCGGGCGGGAGAGGGGCAATCAGCCCCAGCATTTT. It encodes CASSFGRERGNQPQHF.

The rearrangement uses TRBV5-6 and TRBJ2-1; 11 bases fit TRBD2. V lost 4 bases, J lost 5 bases, and 8 bases stayed unmatched. Germline V gene lookup returns CDR1 SGHDT and CDR2 YYEEEE. This CDR3 spans 16 amino acids. The CDR3 loop is CASSRPPGLADNEQFF. The CDR3 DNA reads as TGTGCCAGCAGCCGGCCCCCGGGACTAGCGGACAATGAGCAGTTCTTC.

Here the CDR3 DNA reads TGTGCCAGCAGTTTGGGGGGGACAGGGAACACTGAAGCTTTCTTT. Translation gives CASSLGGTGNTEAFF. This rearrangement joins TRBV6-5 to TRBJ1-1, with 8 bases lining up with TRBD1. Germline CDR1 reads MNHEY; CDR2 reads SVGAGI. Trimming took 4 bases from V and 1 from J; bases not matched to a gene: 5. The CDR3 has 15 amino acids.

V and J are TRBV14 and TRBJ2-7, with 10 bases aligning to TRBD2. Germline V CDR1 and CDR2: SGHDN, FVKESK. V lost 4 bases, J lost 6 bases, and 12 bases stayed unmatched. The CDR3 covers 16 residues. In DNA form, the CDR3 reads TGTGCCAGCAGCCCAGACCGGGGGCTAGCGGGAGCCGAGCAGTACTTC. Its translation is CASSPDRGLAGAEQYF.

The chain combines TRBV28 with TRBJ2-2, with D possibly matching TRBD1 (5 bases). Trimming took 6 bases from V and 2 from J, leaving 16 bases between them. Germline V gene lookup returns CDR1 MDHEN and CDR2 SYDVKM. The CDR3 has 16 amino acids. The CDR3 DNA is TGTGCCAGCAGGGGGCTAGACTCGCTAAACACCGGGGAGCTGTTTTTT. This translates into CASRGLDSLNTGELFF.

The chain joins TRBV5-1 to TRBJ2-3; no reliable D call. The V end lost 4 bases, the J end lost 0 bases, and 12 bases lay between the germline ends. The CDR3 is made up of 15 amino acids. Germline V lookup: CDR1 SGHRS, CDR2 YFSETQ. The CDR3 region is CASSPSPGSTDTQYF. CDR3 DNA sequence: TGCGCCAGCAGCCCGTCGCCCGGTAGCACAGATACGCAGTATTTT.

This clone was recorded only once. The chain is built from TRBV11-2 and TRBJ2-1; TRBD2 matches at 7 bases. The J segment lost 2 bases and the V segment lost 1 base, leaving 5 bases of the junction unmatched. The CDR3 sequence is 16 residues long. CDR1 is SGHAT and CDR2 is FQNNGV in the germline V gene. In nucleotides, the CDR3 is TGTGCCAGCAGCTTAGGGCCTAGCGGAGCCTACAATGAGCAGTTCTTC. Encoded protein: CASSLGPSGAYNEQFF.

The chain uses TRBV27 and TRBJ1-2; 9 nucleotides match TRBD1. The trim removed 4 bases at V and 4 bases at J, leaving 13 bases unmatched. Germline CDR1 MNHEY, CDR2 SMNVEV (reference sequence). The CDR3 runs to 17 residues. This CDR3 reads CASSSRQGQGQGYGYTF. The CDR3 DNA follows: TGTGCCAGCAGTTCCCGACAGGGACAGGGTCAGGGCTATGGCTACACCTTC.

V is TRBV18 and J is TRBJ1-6, with no clear D. Germline V gene lookup returns CDR1 KGHSH and CDR2 LQKENI. This CDR3 spans 14 amino acids. V lost 4 bases and J 9 bases, leaving 13 bases between the germline ends. The CDR3 bases are TGTGCCAGCTCACGAGGTCAGGAGGGTTCACCCCTCCACTTT. Translating gives CASSRGQEGSPLHF.

The V gene is TRBV7-2, the J gene TRBJ2-2, with D hard to call. CDR3 length: 14 amino acids. Germline V gene data show CDR1 as SGHTA and CDR2 as FQGNSA. V was shortened by 2 bases and J by 3 bases, with 7 bases between the two germline ends. The CDR3, as DNA: TGTGCCAGCAGCTTAAGTGCAGACACCGGGGAGCTGTTTTTT. It encodes CASSLSADTGELFF. Looking up the rest from reference TRBV7-2 and TRBJ2-2 gives the full variable domain: GAGVSQSPSNKVTEKGKDVELRCDPISGHTALYWYRQSLGQGLEFLIYFQGNSAPDKSGLPSDRFSAERTGGSVSTLTIQRTQQEDSAVYLCASSLSADTGELFFGEGSRLTVL.

This clone has just one count. The chain recombines TRBV30 with TRBJ1-5, with 9 bases fitting TRBD1. Germline V gene sequence: CDR1 GTSNPN, CDR2 SVGIG (reference sequence). This CDR3 has 16 residues. With 2 bases clipped from V and 0 bases from J, the junction kept 5 bases outside the gene matches. Written as DNA, the CDR3 is TGTGCCTGGAGTCGGACAGGGGACTATAGCAATCAGCCCCAGCATTTT. Residues: CAWSRTGDYSNQPQHF.

The rearrangement links TRBV5-1 to TRBJ2-1; 10 nucleotides agree with TRBD2. V lost 5 bases and J lost 0; bases outside the gene matches: 17. Germline CDR1 reads SGHRS; CDR2 reads YFSETQ. This CDR3 is built from 20 residues. The CDR3 DNA reads as TGCGCCAGCAGTCAACCGGGGGCAGGGAGCGGGAGGGACTCCTACAATGAGCAGTTCTTC. This translates into CASSQPGAGSGRDSYNEQFF.

The V call is TRBV19, the J call TRBJ2-3; 7 bases map to TRBD1. Per the germline V gene, CDR1 is LNHDA and CDR2 is SQIVND (reference sequence). V shed 6 bases and J 1 base; nucleotides not matched to a gene: 7. This CDR3 spans 15 amino acids. The CDR3 sequence is CASSRRTGGTDTQYF. The CDR3, as DNA: TGTGCCAGTAGCCGAAGGACAGGAGGCACAGATACGCAGTATTTT.

V gene TRBV7-9 combines with J gene TRBJ1-4, with D possibly TRBD1 on 5 matching bases. The ends were cut back, 5 bases at V and 8 bases at J, with 15 bases in the middle. Looked up from germline, CDR1 is SEHNR and CDR2 is FQNEAQ (reference sequence). This CDR3 is 14 amino acids long. CDR3 in DNA: TGTGCCAGCAGCCGGGAGGGGAGGAGGGAAAAACTGTTTTTT. Translated: CASSREGRREKLFF.